What follows are 10 T cell receptor beta chains derived from one specimen sequenced in a study of shared clonotypes between healthy human individuals. TCRdb's copy holds only in-frame clones and misses some; the assay was immunoSEQ multiplex PCR. The sample records some 1.5 million clones, 95% to 99% being singletons. Sequenced sample: naive CD4+ T cells sorted from blood. Subset here: CD45RA+ positively selected. Receptors originate from a young man in good health.

The chain is built from TRBV10-2 and TRBJ1-1, with D hard to call. V lost 5 bases and J 1 base, leaving 5 bases between the germline ends. Germline V gene data show CDR1 as WSHSY and CDR2 as SAAADI. CDR3 length: 12 amino acids. The CDR3 here is CASSTGNTEAFF. Written as DNA, the CDR3 is TGCGCCAGCAGTACGGGGAACACTGAAGCTTTCTTT.

This clone has a single count. The chain recombines TRBV6-1 with TRBJ2-7, with TRBD2 matching over 7 bases. The CDR3 extends over 13 amino acids. V trimming: 5 bases; J trimming: 2 bases; junction bases outside the gene matches: 3. The germline V gene has CDR1 MNHNS and CDR2 SASEGT. The CDR3 sequence is CASSSGTTYEQYF. CDR3 bases: TGTGCCAGCAGTAGCGGGACTACCTACGAGCAGTACTTC.

As to this clone: This same CDR3 is encoded by further DNA sequences in the sample. J is TRBJ2-3 and V is TRBV5-1; TRBD2 matches 8 bases. CDR1 and CDR2 from the germline V gene are SGHRS and YFSETQ. The junction had 3 bases not matched to a gene; V was cut back by 4 bases and J by 2 bases. CDR3 length: 14 residues. The CDR3 is CASSPGGPTDTQYF. CDR3 coding DNA: TGCGCCAGCAGCCCGGGAGGGCCCACAGATACGCAGTATTTT.

Of note for this clone: Other nucleotide sequences in the sample specify the same CDR3. This chain joins TRBV2 and TRBJ1-2; D might be TRBD1 (5 bases). V lost 6 bases and J 8 bases, leaving 13 bases between the germline ends. CDR1 is SNHLY, CDR2 FYNNEI, per germline. This CDR3 comprises 12 residues. The CDR3 loop reads CASSEGLRGYTF. CDR3 DNA: TGTGCCAGCAGCGAGGGGTTAAGAGGCTACACCTTC. Based on the CDR3 plus reference TRBV2 and TRBJ1-2, the full variable domain is EPEVTQTPSHQVTQMGQEVILRCVPISNHLYFYWYRQILGQKVEFLVSFYNNEISEKSEIFDDQFSVERPDGSNFTLKIRSTKLEDSAMYFCASSEGLRGYTFGSGTRLTVV.

As to this clone: Other DNA sequences within the sample encode an identical CDR3. V usage is TRBV5-1 and J usage is TRBJ1-3; D perhaps matches TRBD1 (5 bases). Trimming left V 0 bases short and J 4 bases short, with 8 bases between. The CDR3 is made up of 14 amino acids. Germline CDR1 reads SGHRS; CDR2 reads YFSETQ. This chain's CDR3 is CASSLGQGGNTIYF. CDR3 coding DNA: TGCGCCAGCAGCTTGGGGCAGGGCGGAAACACCATATATTTT. The full variable domain, rest sourced from reference TRBV5-1 and TRBJ1-3, is KAGVTQTPRYLIKTRGQQVTLSCSPISGHRSVSWYQQTPGQGLQFLFEYFSETQRNKGNFPGRFSGRQFSNSRSEMNVSTLELGDSALYLCASSLGQGGNTIYFGEGSWLTVV.

V usage is TRBV4-1 and J usage is TRBJ2-7, with 7 bases identical to TRBD1. Germline values: CDR1 MGHRA, CDR2 YSYEKL. Germline trimming cut 4 bases from V and 6 bases from J; bases unmatched to any gene: 15. This CDR3 region has 16 residues. The CDR3 DNA reads TGCGCCAGCAGCCGCCTACAGGGGACGCCTTTTTCCGAGCAGTACTTC. Translating it yields CASSRLQGTPFSEQYF.

The chain carries TRBV15 and TRBJ1-5; the match to TRBD1 covers 7 bases. V gave up 9 bases and J gave up 3 bases; unmatched junction bases: 5. Germline V gene data show CDR1 as LNHNV and CDR2 as YYDKDF (reference sequence). The CDR3 spans 13 residues. The CDR3, as DNA: TGTGCCACAATGGGACAGCCCAATCAGCCCCAGCATTTT. Translated, it gives CATMGQPNQPQHF. The full variable domain, rest sourced from reference TRBV15 and TRBJ1-5, is DAMVIQNPRYQVTQFGKPVTLSCSQTLNHNVMYWYQQKSSQAPKLLFHYYDKDFNNEADTPDNFQSRRPNTSFCFLDIRSPGLGDTAMYLCATMGQPNQPQHFGDGTRLSIL.

The chain combines TRBV18 with TRBJ2-1; possibly TRBD1 or TRBD2 for D (5 bases each). Per germline, CDR1 KGHSH and CDR2 LQKENI. Trimming took 0 bases from V and 5 from J, leaving 8 bases between them. This CDR3 is built from 14 residues. CDR3 in DNA: TGTGCCAGCTCACCACCGGGACCCCACAATGAGCAGTTCTTC. Residues: CASSPPGPHNEQFF.

The chain employs TRBV7-2 and TRBJ2-7; D is ambiguous. V was trimmed by 3 bases and J by 2 bases, leaving 8 bases between them. The germline V gene has CDR1 SGHTA and CDR2 FQGNSA. The CDR3 consists of 13 residues. CDR3 DNA sequence: TGTGCCAGCAGCTTGGTGGACGCCTACGAGCAGTACTTC. This sequence encodes CASSLVDAYEQYF.

This chain joins TRBV7-8 and TRBJ2-2; D gene uncertain. Germline CDR1 SGHVS, CDR2 FQNEAQ. This CDR3 has 17 amino acids. Trimming shortened V by 5 bases and J by 3 bases, and 19 bases separated the two germline ends. The CDR3, as DNA: TGTGCCAGCAGCCCGGTGCTCCAGCCCGCGTACACCGGGGAGCTGTTTTTT. Residues: CASSPVLQPAYTGELFF. The variable domain in full, with the rest retrieved from reference TRBV7-8 and TRBJ2-2, is GAGVSQSPRYKVAKRGQDVALRCDPISGHVSLFWYQQALGQGPEFLTYFQNEAQLDKSGLPSDRFFAERPEGSVSTLKIQRTQQEDSAVYLCASSPVLQPAYTGELFFGEGSRLTVL.